This TCR beta chain emerged from a study of CD8 T cells in ankylosing spondylitis (dated 2017 in TCRdb). Notes on the research overall: The study profiled T cell receptor beta repertoires in healthy donors and ankylosing spondylitis patients to find disease-linked TCR variants. In total, the full study cohort was made up of some 100 healthy donors and 25 ankylosing spondylitis patients. Peripheral blood was sampled, and synovial fluid was also collected from ankylosing spondylitis patients. Overall study results and their limits: Blood from ankylosing spondylitis patients appeared to be characterized by a TCR beta motif composed of about eight highly homologous amino acid variants. Significant enrichment of the disease-linked clones was reported in matched synovial fluid samples from ankylosing spondylitis patients. Some motif variants had previously been reported in the synovial fluid and blood of reactive arthritis patients, which suggests shared mechanisms of disease initiation. The disease-linked clones showed a CD8+ phenotype and occurred at relatively low frequencies in peripheral blood.

The CDR3 measures 14 amino acids from cysteine to phenylalanine. This entry keeps only the CDR3 DNA: 42 bases, framed from base 1. CDR1 and CDR2 are drawn from the germline V gene: SGHRS, YFSETQ. A distance of 13 bases separates the germline ends of V and J, which lose 0 bases and 12 bases respectively. TCRdb shows the sequencer as Illumina HiSeq 2500. TCR beta libraries were prepared by quantitative 5'-RACE with molecular barcodes. Per the source publication's procedure: A new computational method based on a probabilistic model of VDJ rearrangement was used to identify disease-linked TCR variants. The public sequencing data were trimmed at Q25 with fastp and processed into clonotypes with MiXCR by TCRdb, which kept only in-frame beta chains. Every distinct CDR3 protein forms one entry, paired with its most common genes and DNA. The V and J calls shown here were made by TCRdb, not taken from the authors' results. This sample lists some 220,000 distinct CDR3 sequences; roughly a tenth were detected once. Together, the top ten hold around 3% of the sample.

Ten or more counts support this clonotype. No antigen is known for it. There are no base qualities to consult, and no much larger clone falls within one base. The sequence is built from TRBV5-1 and TRBJ1-6, and TRBD1 may be the D gene, going by 5 matching bases. This clonotype was sampled from a male donor with ankylosing spondylitis or in good health (not recorded which). The sample consisted of blood, either unsorted or a sorted T cell fraction (not recorded which). CDR3 region: CASSLESGRQPLHF. The DNA reads TGCGCCAGCAGCTTGGAGTCGGGACGCCAACCCCTCCACTTT.